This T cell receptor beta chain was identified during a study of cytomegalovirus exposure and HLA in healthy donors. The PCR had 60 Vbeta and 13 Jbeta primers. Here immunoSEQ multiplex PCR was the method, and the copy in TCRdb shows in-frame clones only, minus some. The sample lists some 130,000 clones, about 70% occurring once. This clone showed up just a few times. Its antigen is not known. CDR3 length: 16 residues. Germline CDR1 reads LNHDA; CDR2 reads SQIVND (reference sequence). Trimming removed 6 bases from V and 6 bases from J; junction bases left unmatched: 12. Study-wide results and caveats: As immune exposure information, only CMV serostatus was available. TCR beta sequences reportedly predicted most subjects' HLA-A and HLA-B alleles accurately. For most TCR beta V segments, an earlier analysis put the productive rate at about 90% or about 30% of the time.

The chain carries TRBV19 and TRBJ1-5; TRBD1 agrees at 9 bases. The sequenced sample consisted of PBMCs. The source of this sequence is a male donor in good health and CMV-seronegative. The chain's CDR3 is CASSRGGQGGIQPQHF. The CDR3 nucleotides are TGTGCCAGTAGCCGCGGGGGACAGGGTGGTATTCAGCCCCAGCATTTT.